This is a list of T cell receptor beta chains from one sample in a study of blood T cell repertoires in COVID-19. TCRdb keeps only in-frame clones here, not all; method: immunoSEQ multiplex PCR. The data hold around 290,000 clones, with 88% observed a single time. The sample was PBMCs or T cells enriched from blood (not recorded which). The receptors were gathered from a woman aged 55-75 years in a cohort exposed to, infected with or recovered from COVID-19 (not recorded which). CDR3s leave out the opening cysteine and the closing phenylalanine or tryptophan. The order of the fields is CDR3 protein, V gene, J gene, clone size. Part of the rows lack a size; the others show once, few, many or a class for expanded clones.

CDR3: ASSVSRGPMNTEAF
V: TRBV9
J: TRBJ1-1
size: .

CDR3: ASSPIDRLAKNIQY
V: TRBV6-2/TRBV6-3
J: TRBJ2-4
size: .

CDR3: SVVRNEPTDTQY
V: TRBV29-1
J: TRBJ2-3
size: .

CDR3: ASSLASTLARYEQY
V: TRBV28
J: TRBJ2-7
size: .

CDR3: ASGTGGYEQY
V: TRBV28
J: TRBJ2-7
size: .

CDR3: ASSRVNFGLGETQY
V: TRBV7-2
J: TRBJ2-5
size: .

CDR3: ASSEGTGAETQY
V: TRBV9
J: TRBJ2-5
size: .

CDR3: SGGHTYEQY
V: TRBV29-1
J: TRBJ2-7
size: once

CDR3: ASSEWGKGRAPYNEQF
V: TRBV25-1
J: TRBJ2-1
size: .

CDR3: ASSPRPTSASTDTQY
V: TRBV6-2/TRBV6-3
J: TRBJ2-3
size: few

CDR3: ASSRRGLAEINEQF
V: TRBV7-9
J: TRBJ2-1
size: .